The clone carrying this T cell receptor beta chain was seen a few times. Its antigen remains unknown. The data originate from a study of blood T cells in healthy people across ages. Findings and limits, study-wide: Leaving the PBMCs unsorted stopped any conclusive comparison of naive versus antigen-experienced cells.

This CDR3 region has 14 residues. The V and J ends lost 4 bases and 5 bases respectively, with 12 bases between them. Per the germline V gene, CDR1 is SSHAT and CDR2 is FNYEAQ (reference sequence). A second PCR, run for roughly 6 to 11 cycles, used a sample-barcoded 5' primer plus a J-beta primer mix. TCRdb fed the 5' RACE reads into MiXCR, producing one record per CDR3 protein. Among around 940,000 distinct CDR3 sequences, roughly 51% were seen once, and the ten largest hold about a fifth. The chain employs TRBV7-7 and TRBJ2-1; tentative D call: TRBD2 (6 bases). The clonotype comes from a woman in her sixties or seventies in good health. Sample: blood. The CDR3 reads CASSWDLENNEQFF. The CDR3 DNA follows: TGTGCCAGCAGCTGGGACTTGGAAAACAATGAGCAGTTCTTC.